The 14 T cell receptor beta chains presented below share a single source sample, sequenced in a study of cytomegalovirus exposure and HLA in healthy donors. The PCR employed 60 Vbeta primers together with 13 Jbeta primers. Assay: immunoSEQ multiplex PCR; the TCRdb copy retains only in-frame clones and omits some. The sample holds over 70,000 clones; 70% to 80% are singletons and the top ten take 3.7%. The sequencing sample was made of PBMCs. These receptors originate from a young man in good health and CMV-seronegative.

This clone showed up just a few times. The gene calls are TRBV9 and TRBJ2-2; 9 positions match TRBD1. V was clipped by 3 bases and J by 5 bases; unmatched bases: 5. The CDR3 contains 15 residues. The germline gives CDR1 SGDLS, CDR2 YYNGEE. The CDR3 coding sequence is TGTGCCAGCAGCGCCCGGACAGGGGATACCGGGGAGCTGTTTTTT. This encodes CASSARTGDTGELFF. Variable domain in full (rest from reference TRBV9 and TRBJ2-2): DSGVTQTPKHLITATGQRVTLRCSPRSGDLSVYWYQQSLDQGLQFLIQYYNGEERAKGNILERFSAQQFPDLHSELNLSSLELGDSALYFCASSARTGDTGELFFGEGSRLTVL.

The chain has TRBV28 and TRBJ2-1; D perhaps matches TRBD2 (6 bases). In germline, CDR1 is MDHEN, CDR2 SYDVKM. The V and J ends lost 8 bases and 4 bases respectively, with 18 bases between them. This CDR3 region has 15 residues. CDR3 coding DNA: TGTGCCAGCCCCCCCACGGGAGTCGGATACAATGAGCAGTTCTTC. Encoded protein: CASPPTGVGYNEQFF.

The chain's CDR3 is CASSPRTGGDYNEQFF. DNA for the CDR3: TGCGCCAGCAGCCCCCGGACAGGGGGCGACTACAATGAGCAGTTCTTC. V gene TRBV5-1 combines with J gene TRBJ2-1, with 11 bases lining up with TRBD1. CDR1 and CDR2 from the germline V gene are SGHRS and YFSETQ. Germline trimming cut 4 bases from V and 3 bases from J; bases unmatched to any gene: 6. The CDR3 has 16 amino acids.

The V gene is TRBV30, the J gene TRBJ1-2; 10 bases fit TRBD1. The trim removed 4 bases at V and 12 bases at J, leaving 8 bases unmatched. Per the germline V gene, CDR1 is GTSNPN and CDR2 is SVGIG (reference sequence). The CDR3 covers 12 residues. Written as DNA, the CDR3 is TGTGCCTGGATCGCCCGGACAGGGGGGAACACCTTC. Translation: CAWIARTGGNTF.

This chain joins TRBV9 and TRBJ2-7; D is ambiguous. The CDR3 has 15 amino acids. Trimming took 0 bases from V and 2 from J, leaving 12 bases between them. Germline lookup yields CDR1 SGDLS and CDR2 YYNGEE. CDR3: CASSVEDTPTYEQYF. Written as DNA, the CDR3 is TGTGCCAGCAGCGTAGAAGACACACCAACCTACGAGCAGTACTTC.

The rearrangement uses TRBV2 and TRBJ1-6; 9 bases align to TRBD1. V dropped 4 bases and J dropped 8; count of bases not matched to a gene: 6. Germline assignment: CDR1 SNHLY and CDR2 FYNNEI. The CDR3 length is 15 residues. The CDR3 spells CASSGQDRGYSPLHF. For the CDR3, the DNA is TGTGCCAGCAGTGGACAAGACAGGGGGTATTCACCCCTCCACTTT. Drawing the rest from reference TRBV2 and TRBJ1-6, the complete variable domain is EPEVTQTPSHQVTQMGQEVILRCVPISNHLYFYWYRQILGQKVEFLVSFYNNEISEKSEIFDDQFSVERPDGSNFTLKIRSTKLEDSAMYFCASSGQDRGYSPLHFGNGTRLTVT.

The CDR3 DNA reads as TGTGCCAGCAGCCCCCCAGGGGCGATGAACTATGGCTACACCTTC. Its protein product is CASSPPGAMNYGYTF. The chain has TRBV7-9 and TRBJ1-2, with a possible D match to TRBD1 (6 bases). In germline, CDR1 is SEHNR, CDR2 FQNEAQ (reference sequence). Trimming left V 5 bases short and J 2 bases short, with 15 bases between. The CDR3 extends over 15 amino acids.

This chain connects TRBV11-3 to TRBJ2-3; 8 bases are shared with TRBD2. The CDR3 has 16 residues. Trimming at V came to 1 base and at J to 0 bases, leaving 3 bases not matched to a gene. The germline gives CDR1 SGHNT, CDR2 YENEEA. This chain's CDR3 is CASSLGTSGSTDTQYF. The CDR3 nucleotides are TGTGCCAGCAGCTTAGGTACTAGCGGCAGCACAGATACGCAGTATTTT.

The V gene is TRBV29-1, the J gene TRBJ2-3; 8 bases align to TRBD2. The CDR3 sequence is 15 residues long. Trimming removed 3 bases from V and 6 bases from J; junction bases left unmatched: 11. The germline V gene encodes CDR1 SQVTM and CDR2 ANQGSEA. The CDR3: CSVEIGRGAGDTQYF. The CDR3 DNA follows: TGCAGCGTTGAGATAGGGCGGGGGGCCGGGGATACGCAGTATTTT.

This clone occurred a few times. The CDR3 region has the DNA TGTGCCAGCAGCGTCACCCCTGGGAGTGAAAAACTGTTTTTT. Amino acids: CASSVTPGSEKLFF. The chain couples TRBV6-5 to TRBJ1-4; D unresolved. The CDR3 has 14 amino acids. V lost 6 bases and J lost 7, with 15 bases in between. Germline V lookup: CDR1 MNHEY, CDR2 SVGAGI.

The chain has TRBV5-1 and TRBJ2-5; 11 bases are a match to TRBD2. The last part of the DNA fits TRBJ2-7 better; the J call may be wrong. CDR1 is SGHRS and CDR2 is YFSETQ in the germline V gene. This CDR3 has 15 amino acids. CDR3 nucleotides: TGCGCCAGCAGCAGCCTCGAACTAGCGGGAGACGAGCAGTACTTC. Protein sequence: CASSSLELAGDEQYF.

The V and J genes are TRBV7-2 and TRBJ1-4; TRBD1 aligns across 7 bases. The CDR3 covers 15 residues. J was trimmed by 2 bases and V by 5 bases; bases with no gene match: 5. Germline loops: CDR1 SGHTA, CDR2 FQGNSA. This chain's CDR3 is CASSTTGTTNEKLFF. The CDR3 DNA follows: TGTGCCAGCAGCACGACAGGGACCACTAATGAAAAACTGTTTTTT.

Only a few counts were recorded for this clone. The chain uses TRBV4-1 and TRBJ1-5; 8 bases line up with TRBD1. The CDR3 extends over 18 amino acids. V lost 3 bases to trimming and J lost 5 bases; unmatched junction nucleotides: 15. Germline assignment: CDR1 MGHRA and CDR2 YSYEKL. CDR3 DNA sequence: TGCGCCAGCAGCCAGCGGAGGACAGGGCCAGGGGGGCATCAGCCCCAGCATTTT. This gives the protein CASSQRRTGPGGHQPQHF.

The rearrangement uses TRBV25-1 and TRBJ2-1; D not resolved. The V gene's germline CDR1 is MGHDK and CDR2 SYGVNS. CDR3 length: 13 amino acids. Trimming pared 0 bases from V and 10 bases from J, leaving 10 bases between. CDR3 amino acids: CASSEYEELEQFF. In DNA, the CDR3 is TGTGCCAGCAGTGAATACGAGGAGTTGGAGCAGTTCTTC.